This T cell receptor beta chain was captured in a study of spatial heterogeneity in lung cancer. By share, this clonotype counts as medium-sized. The antigen remains undetermined. This beta chain is off target for a library built for alpha chains, so its abundance means little. Documented time point: sample taken at primary tumor resection. Study findings and constraints: Counts that tracked tumor mutation counts were those of expanded intratumoral alpha and beta TCRs.

A unique molecular identifier was carried by every single TCR cDNA molecule. TCRdb processed the 5' RACE reads anew with MiXCR; each CDR3 protein has one entry. The table has 12,000 or so distinct CDR3 sequences, about 4.6% seen once; the top ten hold around 25%. Germline V CDR1 and CDR2: SGHVS, FNYEAQ. This CDR3 is 13 amino acids long. The ends were cut back, 3 bases at V and 2 bases at J, with 7 bases in the middle. This chain joins TRBV7-6 and TRBJ2-5; the D is unclear. The source material was lung tumor tissue, sampled at surgery. The clonotype comes from a male donor with early-stage non-small cell lung cancer. The CDR3 loop is CASSFSWQETQYF. As DNA, the CDR3 is TGTGCCAGCAGCTTTTCATGGCAAGAGACCCAGTACTTC. Full variable domain (missing parts from reference TRBV7-6 and TRBJ2-5): GAGVSQSPRYKVTKRGQDVALRCDPISGHVSLYWYRQALGQGPEFLTYFNYEAQQDKSGLPNDRFSAERPEGSISTLTIQRTEQRDSAMYRCASSFSWQETQYFGPGTRLLVL.